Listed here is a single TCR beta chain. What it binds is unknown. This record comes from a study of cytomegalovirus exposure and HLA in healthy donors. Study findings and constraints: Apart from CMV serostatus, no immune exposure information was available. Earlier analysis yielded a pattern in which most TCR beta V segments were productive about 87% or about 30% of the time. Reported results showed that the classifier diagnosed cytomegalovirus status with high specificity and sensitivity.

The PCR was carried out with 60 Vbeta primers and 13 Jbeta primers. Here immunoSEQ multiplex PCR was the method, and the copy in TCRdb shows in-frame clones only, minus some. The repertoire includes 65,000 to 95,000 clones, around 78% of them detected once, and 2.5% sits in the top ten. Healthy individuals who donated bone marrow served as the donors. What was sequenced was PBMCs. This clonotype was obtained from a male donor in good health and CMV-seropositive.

The CDR3 spells CASSSQGLLNTEAFF. The CDR3, as DNA: TGCGCCAGCAGCTCACAGGGGCTGCTGAACACTGAAGCTTTCTTT. This chain links TRBV5-1 with TRBJ1-1; 7 bases line up with TRBD1. The CDR3 is 15 amino acids. V lost 3 bases to trimming and J lost 0 bases; unmatched junction nucleotides: 5. Germline V lookup: CDR1 SGHRS, CDR2 YFSETQ.